The table lists the clone carrying this T cell receptor (beta chain) with a few counts. Its antigen remains unknown. The entry originates in a study of beta chain features in type 1 diabetes. Overall study results and limits: In every one of the four CD4+ subsets, TCRB CDR3s were moderately but significantly shorter in Type 1 diabetes patients. Naive, central memory and regulatory TCRB repertoires appeared more similar among patients than healthy donors.

Reverse transcribing all isolated RNA meant expressed TCRB transcripts were sequenced. Measured with immunoSEQ multiplex PCR; TCRdb has only the in-frame clones, and not every one. The sample carries 300,000 to 400,000 clones, roughly 13% recorded once. The sequence derives from a woman aged 18 to 35 with type 1 diabetes. Specimen: naive CD4+ T cells from blood.

The CDR3 DNA sequence: TGTGCCTGGAGTGTAAGGTCGAGCGGGAGGGAACGAGATACGCAGTATTTT. This sequence encodes CAWSVRSSGRERDTQYF. This rearrangement joins TRBV30 to TRBJ2-3; 10 bases map to TRBD2. CDR1 and CDR2 (germline): GTSNPN, SVGIG (reference sequence). The CDR3 has 17 residues. The V gene end was trimmed by 0 bases and the J gene end by 5 bases; junction bases not matched to a gene: 11.